This record concerns one TCR beta chain sequence. Antigen unknown. Unstimulated regulatory T cells (CD4+CD25+CD127-), CD4+CD25- non-regulatory cells, CD4 and CD8 cells were FACS-sorted from thawed PBMCs. This specimen belongs to a study of Tregs in tolerant kidney transplant recipients. Study-wide results and limits: This study did not directly address biological reproducibility.

Clones were sequenced by immunoSEQ multiplex PCR, and TCRdb holds only the in-frame ones, with some missing. The sample holds more than 45,000 clones. Specimen: CD4+ T cells from blood, collected before the transplant. The clonotype comes from a human donor who received a combined kidney and bone marrow transplant.

Here the CDR3 reads CASSNPTSGVYEQYF. The CDR3 bases that were read are TGTGCCAGCAGCAACCCCACTAGCGGAGTCTACGAG. The V gene is TRBV6-2 or TRBV6-3, the J gene TRBJ2-7, with 8 bases identical to TRBD2. The read stops 3 residues short of the end of the CDR3; the missing end is completed from the germline J gene. The CDR3 length is 15 residues. J was trimmed by 3 bases and V by 6 bases; bases with no gene match: 10. Germline V gene data show CDR1 as MNHEY and CDR2 as SVGEGT.